These 24 T cell receptor beta chains came from one sample sequenced in a study of Ad26.COV2.S vaccination and SARS-CoV-2 variants. Sample treatment: some 20 received Ad26.COV2.S at low or high dose, single or two shots; a few received placebo; per-sample allocation not given. Repertoires come from day 63 after the first vaccine or placebo injection. Only in-frame clones appear in the TCRdb table, and some are missing; sequencing was by immunoSEQ multiplex PCR. The top ten hold 1.7% of the sample, which has about 500,000 clones, roughly nine tenths seen once. The input for sequencing was peripheral blood, taken in a trial of Ad26.COV2.S vaccine versus placebo. The receptors originated from a person between 18 and 65 years old who received the Ad26.COV2.S COVID-19 vaccine or a placebo.

This rearrangement joins TRBV28 to TRBJ2-7, with 8 positions matching TRBD1. Losses at the gene ends were 4 bases for V and 4 bases for J; bases not matched to a gene: 9. Germline lookup yields CDR1 MDHEN and CDR2 SYDVKM. This CDR3 region has 15 residues. This CDR3 is CASSSTPGGGYEQYF. In DNA, the CDR3 is TGTGCCAGCAGTTCCACACCAGGGGGCGGGTACGAGCAGTACTTC.

The chain carries TRBV4-1 and TRBJ2-7; 9 nucleotides match TRBD2. The J segment lost 4 bases and the V segment lost 4 bases, leaving 14 bases of the junction unmatched. Germline lookup yields CDR1 MGHRA and CDR2 YSYEKL. CDR3 size: 17 residues. CDR3: CASSPMLAGSARYEQYF. DNA for the CDR3: TGCGCCAGCAGCCCCATGCTAGCGGGGAGCGCTAGGTACGAGCAGTACTTC.

In its sample, this clone was seen once. This sequence joins TRBV19 and TRBJ1-1; D is undetermined. The V end lost 7 bases, the J end lost 0 bases, and 15 bases lay between the germline ends. This CDR3 spans 15 amino acids. In germline, CDR1 is LNHDA, CDR2 SQIVND (reference sequence). The CDR3 DNA sequence: TGTGCCAGTACTGAGGGTAAAGGAGTGAACACTGAAGCTTTCTTT. Translated: CASTEGKGVNTEAFF.

The V gene is TRBV19, the J gene TRBJ1-1; no reliable D call. V was cut by 8 bases and J by 2 bases, with 18 bases left in between. The germline gives CDR1 LNHDA, CDR2 SQIVND (reference sequence). The length of the CDR3 is 15 residues. The CDR3 bases are TGTGCCAGTCGTCTAGATAGGGTGGGAAACACTGAAGCTTTCTTT. It yields the protein CASRLDRVGNTEAFF. Drawing the rest from reference TRBV19 and TRBJ1-1, the complete variable domain is DGGITQSPKYLFRKEGQNVTLSCEQNLNHDAMYWYRQDPGQGLRLIYYSQIVNDFQKGDIAEGYSVSREKKESFPLTVTSAQKNPTAFYLCASRLDRVGNTEAFFGQGTRLTVV.

The chain is built from TRBV27 and TRBJ2-3, with TRBD2 matching over 10 bases. Looked up from germline, CDR1 is MNHEY and CDR2 is SMNVEV (reference sequence). The length of the CDR3 is 17 residues. V shed 2 bases, J shed 0 bases, and the junction held 5 bases outside the gene matches. The CDR3: CASSLRPTSGSTDTQYF. The CDR3 region has the DNA TGTGCCAGCAGTTTACGTCCGACTAGCGGGAGCACAGATACGCAGTATTTT.

The rearrangement uses TRBV7-2 and TRBJ1-3; D call uncertain. Trimming shortened V by 1 base and J by 0 bases, and 13 bases separated the two germline ends. Germline CDR1 SGHTA, CDR2 FQGNSA. The CDR3 runs to 17 residues. The chain's CDR3 is CASSLVSGSHSGNTIYF. In nucleotides, the CDR3 is TGTGCCAGCAGCTTAGTCTCTGGGTCTCACTCTGGAAACACCATATATTTT.

V is TRBV5-1 and J is TRBJ1-1, with D tentatively TRBD1 (5 bases). CDR1 and CDR2 from the germline V gene are SGHRS and YFSETQ. V was pared by 6 bases and J by 6 bases, with 18 bases between. This CDR3 is 14 amino acids long. The CDR3: CASKPPQGEPEAFF. DNA for the CDR3: TGCGCCAGCAAGCCCCCCCAGGGTGAACCTGAAGCTTTCTTT.

The chain has TRBV4-2 and TRBJ1-5; 8 bases map to TRBD1. CDR1 and CDR2 from the germline V gene are LGHNA and YNFKEQ. This CDR3 region has 15 residues. With 1 base clipped from V and 3 bases from J, the junction kept 2 bases outside the gene matches. DNA of the CDR3: TGTGCCAGCAGCCAAGGCAGGGGGCCCAATCAGCCCCAGCATTTT. This encodes CASSQGRGPNQPQHF.

To note about this clone: Other DNA sequences in this specimen translate into the identical CDR3. The chain joins TRBV19 to TRBJ2-1; no clear D gene. CDR1 is LNHDA, CDR2 SQIVND, per germline (reference sequence). The V and J ends lost 0 bases and 0 bases respectively, with 3 bases between them. CDR3 size: 14 residues. The CDR3 coding sequence is TGTGCCAGTAGTATAGAGGGCTCCTACAATGAGCAGTTCTTC. This encodes CASSIEGSYNEQFF.

The gene calls are TRBV15 and TRBJ2-7; 10 bases align to TRBD2. The CDR3 totals 16 residues. Germline V gene sequence: CDR1 LNHNV, CDR2 YYDKDF (reference sequence). The V gene end was trimmed by 1 base and the J gene end by 2 bases; junction bases not matched to a gene: 5. In DNA form, the CDR3 reads TGTGCCACCAGCAGAGCGCCCCTAGCGGGGGCCTACGAGCAGTACTTC. The encoded protein is CATSRAPLAGAYEQYF.

The table lists this clone with a few counts. The rearrangement joins TRBV2 to TRBJ1-5, with D maybe TRBD1 (6 bases). Trimming took off 7 bases at V and 2 bases at J, with 9 bases between the two ends. The CDR3 sequence is 13 residues long. CDR1 is SNHLY and CDR2 is FYNNEI in the germline V gene. The DNA for the CDR3 is TGTGCCAGCAACGCAGGGGGCAATCAGCCCCAGCATTTT. It is translated as CASNAGGNQPQHF.

The chain couples TRBV28 to TRBJ2-1; D remains ambiguous. This CDR3 comprises 15 residues. Germline values: CDR1 MDHEN, CDR2 SYDVKM. V was cut by 6 bases and J by 5 bases, with 17 bases left in between. The CDR3 DNA sequence: TGTGCCAGCAGAGACACTCCTCAAACTCACAATGAGCAGTTCTTC. This sequence encodes CASRDTPQTHNEQFF.

The chain couples TRBV28 to TRBJ1-4; no firm D call. The CDR3 totals 14 residues. With 4 bases removed from V and 1 base from J, the gap between germline ends came to 7 bases. Germline V gene data show CDR1 as MDHEN and CDR2 as SYDVKM. CDR3 coding DNA: TGTGCCAGCAGTTCGGCGGGAACTAATGAAAAACTGTTTTTT. As protein: CASSSAGTNEKLFF.

The chain uses TRBV7-2 and TRBJ2-3; D remains unclear. The CDR3 is made up of 14 amino acids. Germline V gene sequence: CDR1 SGHTA, CDR2 FQGNSA. The ends were cut back, 5 bases at V and 6 bases at J, with 15 bases in the middle. The CDR3 spells CASSPFGSPDTQYF. CDR3 nucleotide sequence: TGTGCCAGCAGCCCGTTCGGATCCCCGGATACGCAGTATTTT.

The chain carries TRBV19 and TRBJ1-4, with 7 bases that match TRBD1. The germline CDR1 and CDR2 sequences are LNHDA and SQIVND (reference sequence). The CDR3 contains 15 residues. Trimming removed 6 bases from V and 7 bases from J; junction bases left unmatched: 11. CDR3 in DNA: TGTGCCAGTAGGAGAAGGTGGGCAGGGGGTGAAAAACTGTTTTTT. It encodes CASRRRWAGGEKLFF. Full variable domain (rest looked up from reference TRBV19 and TRBJ1-4): DGGITQSPKYLFRKEGQNVTLSCEQNLNHDAMYWYRQDPGQGLRLIYYSQIVNDFQKGDIAEGYSVSREKKESFPLTVTSAQKNPTAFYLCASRRRWAGGEKLFFGSGTQLSVL.

V and J are TRBV28 and TRBJ1-1, with a tentative D call TRBD1 (5 bases). The CDR3 is made up of 15 amino acids. The ends were cut back, 4 bases at V and 4 bases at J, with 16 bases in the middle. The germline V gene has CDR1 MDHEN and CDR2 SYDVKM. The DNA of the CDR3 is TGTGCCAGCAGTTCCCTCCGGGACGTAAGCACTGAAGCTTTCTTT. It encodes CASSSLRDVSTEAFF.

Here the CDR3 reads CASSYDRVSYNSPLHF. The CDR3 DNA follows: TGTGCCAGCAGTTACGACAGGGTCTCCTATAATTCACCCCTCCACTTT. The chain combines TRBV6-5 with TRBJ1-6, with 7 bases lining up with TRBD1. J was trimmed by 0 bases and V by 2 bases; bases with no gene match: 1. This CDR3 is built from 16 residues. Germline CDR1 reads MNHEY; CDR2 reads SVGAGI.

The V and J genes are TRBV7-2 and TRBJ2-7, with a weak D call TRBD2 (5 bases). Germline lookup yields CDR1 SGHTA and CDR2 FQGNSA. V was trimmed by 5 bases and J by 0 bases, leaving 14 bases between them. This CDR3 region has 15 residues. The CDR3 nucleotides read TGTGCCAGCAGCCGTAACGAGGGCAGCTCCTACGAGCAGTACTTC. Protein: CASSRNEGSSYEQYF.

The chain uses TRBV19 and TRBJ2-2; no reliable D call. The CDR3 sequence is 16 residues long. The germline V and J ends were trimmed by 3 bases and 0 bases, with 11 bases remaining between them. Germline lookup yields CDR1 LNHDA and CDR2 SQIVND (reference sequence). The CDR3 protein is CASSILSGSNTGELFF. The CDR3 DNA reads as TGTGCCAGTAGTATCCTGTCCGGATCGAACACCGGGGAGCTGTTTTTT.

The chain uses TRBV14 and TRBJ2-3, with a weak D call TRBD2 (5 bases). The germline V gene encodes CDR1 SGHDN and CDR2 FVKESK. The V end lost 2 bases, the J end lost 2 bases, and 11 bases lay between the germline ends. The CDR3 covers 15 residues. As DNA, the CDR3 is TGTGCCAGCAGCCAATTTGAGGGATACACAGATACGCAGTATTTT. Its translation: CASSQFEGYTDTQYF.

This clone was seen just once. The chain is built from TRBV2 and TRBJ2-5, with D hard to call. In germline, CDR1 is SNHLY, CDR2 FYNNEI. The CDR3 is 11 amino acids. V was pared by 4 bases and J by 3 bases, with 3 bases between. The CDR3 here is CASSVKETQYF. CDR3 nucleotides: TGTGCCAGCAGTGTGAAAGAGACCCAGTACTTC.

This chain uses TRBV18 with TRBJ1-1; no reliable D call. The germline V gene encodes CDR1 KGHSH and CDR2 LQKENI. The CDR3 is 13 amino acids. The V end was cut by 6 bases, the J end by 1 base, with 9 bases between. In DNA, the CDR3 is TGTGCCAGCTCGAGCGACACGAACACTGAAGCTTTCTTT. Protein product: CASSSDTNTEAFF. Full variable domain (rest looked up from reference TRBV18 and TRBJ1-1): NAGVMQNPRHLVRRRGQEARLRCSPMKGHSHVYWYRQLPEEGLKFMVYLQKENIIDESGMPKERFSAEFPKEGPSILRIQQVVRGDSAAYFCASSSDTNTEAFFGQGTRLTVV.

V and J are TRBV3-1 (or the pseudogene TRBV3-2) and TRBJ1-3; a weak D match, TRBD1 (6 bases). Trimming removed 0 bases at V and 1 base at J, with 10 bases between. CDR1 and CDR2 (germline): LGHDT, YNNKEL (reference sequence). This CDR3 is 16 amino acids long. The CDR3 spells CASSQEGGVSGNTIYF. CDR3 sequence (DNA): TGTGCCAGCAGCCAAGAAGGGGGGGTGTCTGGAAACACCATATATTTT.

A single count supports this clone. This rearrangement joins TRBV6-2 or TRBV6-3 to TRBJ2-5; TRBD1 agrees at 7 bases. With 6 bases clipped from V and 1 base from J, the junction kept 5 bases outside the gene matches. The CDR3 spans 14 residues. Germline V gives CDR1 MNHEY, CDR2 SVGEGT. CDR3 region: CASSHRGIQETQYF. In DNA form, the CDR3 reads TGTGCCAGCAGCCACAGGGGAATCCAAGAGACCCAGTACTTC.